This is a list of T cell receptor beta chains from one sample in a study of blood T cell repertoires in COVID-19. Generated by immunoSEQ multiplex PCR, the TCRdb table keeps only in-frame clones and is missing some. The table lists some 200,000 clones, 87% of them singletons. Material: PBMCs or T cells enriched from blood (not recorded which). These receptors were obtained from a woman in her twenties or thirties who had recovered from COVID-19. Both conserved end residues are part of each CDR3. The order of the fields is J gene, D gene, clone size, V gene, CDR3 DNA, CDR3 protein. D genes are given only for firm matches. Size is omitted from some rows. Given values are once, few, many or a class for expanded clones.

j_call: TRBJ2-4; d_call: -; clone_size: -; v_call: TRBV6-2/TRBV6-3; cdr3_nt: TGTGCCAGCAGTAATCCAGGGGTAGGCAAAAACATTCAGTACTTC; cdr3_aa: CASSNPGVGKNIQYF
j_call: TRBJ2-1; d_call: TRBD2; clone_size: once; v_call: TRBV7-2; cdr3_nt: TGTGCCAGCAGTAGCGGGGGGCCCTACAATGAGCAGTTCTTC; cdr3_aa: CASSSGGPYNEQFF
j_call: TRBJ1-1; d_call: -; clone_size: -; v_call: TRBV28; cdr3_nt: TGTGCCAGCAGTACCCATGGGGGGGTGAACACTGAAGCTTTCTTT; cdr3_aa: CASSTHGGVNTEAFF
j_call: TRBJ1-2; d_call: -; clone_size: -; v_call: TRBV24-1; cdr3_nt: TGTGCCACCAGTGGGCAGTATGGCTACACCTTC; cdr3_aa: CATSGQYGYTF
j_call: TRBJ1-1; d_call: TRBD1; clone_size: -; v_call: TRBV19; cdr3_nt: TGTGCCAGTAGTATAAGGGACAGGGGCTCTGAAGCTTTCTTT; cdr3_aa: CASSIRDRGSEAFF
j_call: TRBJ1-2; d_call: -; clone_size: -; v_call: TRBV7-9; cdr3_nt: TGTGCCAGCAGCCCTCTGAGTAACTATGGCTACACCTTC; cdr3_aa: CASSPLSNYGYTF
j_call: TRBJ2-3; d_call: -; clone_size: once; v_call: TRBV27; cdr3_nt: TGTGCCAGCAGCCTTACCTTAGTACGGGGGAGGGATACGCAGTATTTT; cdr3_aa: CASSLTLVRGRDTQYF
j_call: TRBJ2-2; d_call: TRBD1; clone_size: -; v_call: TRBV7-9; cdr3_nt: TGTGCCAGCAACTCAGGGGGTAGGGCCGGGGAGCTGTTTTTT; cdr3_aa: CASNSGGRAGELFF
j_call: TRBJ2-5; d_call: TRBD2; clone_size: once; v_call: TRBV6-2/TRBV6-3; cdr3_nt: TGTGCCAGCAGTTACTCGGCCGGGGGGACCGTAGGGACCCAGTACTTC; cdr3_aa: CASSYSAGGTVGTQYF
j_call: TRBJ1-3; d_call: -; clone_size: once; v_call: TRBV21-1; cdr3_nt: TGTGCCAGCAGCAAAGAGGACCCCCGGGAAAACACCATATATTTT; cdr3_aa: CASSKEDPRENTIYF
j_call: TRBJ1-3; d_call: -; clone_size: -; v_call: TRBV19; cdr3_nt: TGTGCCAGTAGTATAACAAATCGGTACAGGGAATATGGAAACACCATATATTTT; cdr3_aa: CASSITNRYREYGNTIYF
j_call: TRBJ2-5; d_call: -; clone_size: -; v_call: TRBV6-5; cdr3_nt: TGTGCCAGCAGTTTTTGGGACTCTGGCTTCCAAGAGACCCAGTACTTC; cdr3_aa: CASSFWDSGFQETQYF
j_call: TRBJ1-1; d_call: TRBD1; clone_size: -; v_call: TRBV3-1/TRBV3-2; cdr3_nt: TGTGCCAGCAGGGGGACAGGTGGGAACACTGAAGCTTTCTTT; cdr3_aa: CASRGTGGNTEAFF
j_call: TRBJ2-7; d_call: TRBD1; clone_size: -; v_call: TRBV19; cdr3_nt: TGTGCCAGTAGTTCCCGACAGGGGGCTAACAAGCAGTACTTC; cdr3_aa: CASSSRQGANKQYF
j_call: TRBJ2-7; d_call: TRBD1; clone_size: few; v_call: TRBV27; cdr3_nt: TGTGCCAGCAGCGGGACAGGGGGTGGCTACGAGCAGTACTTC; cdr3_aa: CASSGTGGGYEQYF
j_call: TRBJ2-3; d_call: -; clone_size: -; v_call: TRBV5-6; cdr3_nt: TGTGCCAGCAGCTTTGAGGTGGGAGAGGGAGCAGATACGCAGTATTTT; cdr3_aa: CASSFEVGEGADTQYF
j_call: TRBJ1-1; d_call: TRBD1; clone_size: -; v_call: TRBV9; cdr3_nt: TGTGCCAGCAGCGCCTCAGGGGGCCCTGAAGCTTTCTTT; cdr3_aa: CASSASGGPEAFF
j_call: TRBJ2-7; d_call: -; clone_size: -; v_call: TRBV28; cdr3_nt: TGTGCCAGCAGTTTAGCAGGGGGGCTCAGCTCCTACGAGCAGTACTTC; cdr3_aa: CASSLAGGLSSYEQYF
j_call: TRBJ2-2; d_call: -; clone_size: -; v_call: TRBV5-1; cdr3_nt: TGCGCCAGCAGCCGCCGCGGCGGGGAGGCGAACACCGGGGAGCTGTTTTTT; cdr3_aa: CASSRRGGEANTGELFF
j_call: TRBJ2-7; d_call: TRBD1; clone_size: -; v_call: TRBV19; cdr3_nt: TGTGCCAGTACCCAGGCGACAGGGACAACCTACGAGCAGTACTTC; cdr3_aa: CASTQATGTTYEQYF
j_call: TRBJ1-2; d_call: TRBD1; clone_size: -; v_call: TRBV2; cdr3_nt: TGTGCCAGCAGGGACAGGGGGCGGCCTGGCTACACCTTC; cdr3_aa: CASRDRGRPGYTF
j_call: TRBJ1-1; d_call: -; clone_size: -; v_call: TRBV3-1/TRBV3-2; cdr3_nt: TGTGCCAGCAGCCAAGAGAGCGATGGTGAAGCTTTCTTT; cdr3_aa: CASSQESDGEAFF
j_call: TRBJ1-1; d_call: -; clone_size: once; v_call: TRBV30; cdr3_nt: TGTGCCTGGGGAGCGACATCTGAAGCTTTCTTT; cdr3_aa: CAWGATSEAFF
j_call: TRBJ1-1; d_call: -; clone_size: -; v_call: TRBV16; cdr3_nt: TGTGCCAGCAGCCTGCCCCGGGACATGGTGACTGAAGCTTTCTTT; cdr3_aa: CASSLPRDMVTEAFF